This T cell receptor beta chain was documented in a study of graft-versus-host responses after intestinal transplantation. Whole-study context: Uniformly, recipients were administered anti-thymocyte globulin induction with subsequent tacrolimus and steroids for approximately 3 years.

Study-level results: Peak GvH clone levels in circulation were associated with early post-transplant HvG declines. Among recipient marrow samples, GvH clones were found; some appeared first in ileum or blood. Across patients carrying graft-donor T cell macrochimerism, allografts held high graft-versus-host to host-versus-graft clonal ratios.

Concerning this clone: Its matching antigen is unknown.

Profiling relied on immunoSEQ multiplex PCR, and the TCRdb table lists in-frame clones only, not all of them. The sample yields under 95,000 clones, more than 80% seen once. Germline-derived CDR1 and CDR2 are LNHNV and YYDKDF (reference sequence). The CDR3 is made up of 18 amino acids. V was clipped by 3 bases and J by 5 bases; unmatched bases: 15. The chain links TRBV15 to TRBJ2-7; 11 nucleotides align to TRBD2. The receptor's source is a human donor who received an intestinal transplant. Sample: unstimulated CD8+ T cells sorted from spleen or lymph node cells, taken before intestinal transplant. The CDR3 loop reads CATSRNLAGGHPSHEQYF. The CDR3 DNA reads TGTGCCACCAGCAGGAACCTAGCGGGGGGCCACCCGTCCCACGAGCAGTACTTC.